The T cell receptor (beta chain) under discussion was sequenced for a study of T-cell memory formation after mild COVID-19 (dated by TCRdb to the early 2020s). Regarding the study in general: TCR sequence clusters from the two donors were found to be largely donor specific. Two young, previously healthy adult volunteers, one female and one male, were included in the cohort. In a couple of donors, T-cell clones that expanded and contracted after mild COVID-19 were tracked by sequencing TCRalpha and TCRbeta repertoires over time. The paper's findings and limits, for the study overall: Contracting CD4+ clones turned up mainly in the CM and EM memory subsets, whereas EMRA was where CD8+ clones were enriched. Clones that contracted from day 15 to 85 showed balanced CD4/CD8 phenotypes, whereas a second wave of clones that expanded from day 15 to 37 leaned towards CD4+. Some responding clones were detected in pre-infection memory, which suggested that pre-existing cross-reactive memory T cells had joined the SARS-CoV-2 response. The study included only a couple of mild cases, and larger cohorts that include severe cases with pre-infection samples were judged to be necessary. SARS-CoV-2 specificity of the second-wave clones peaking on day 37 was not confirmed.

Taken from cysteine to phenylalanine, the CDR3 has 14 residues. The read is trimmed to its CDR3 DNA, 42 bases read in frame from base 1. CDR1 and CDR2 (SGHTA, FQGNSA) derive from the germline V gene. Trimming takes 5 bases from V and 9 bases from J, and the germline ends sit 18 bases apart. PBMCs were isolated by Ficoll-Paque density gradient centrifugation. TCRdb shows the sequencer as Illumina NovaSeq 6000. Using 5'RACE with constant-segment primers, TCRalpha and TCRbeta cDNA libraries were constructed, with sample barcodes and unique molecular identifiers added in the process. Trizol reagent was used to extract RNA from every sample. Libraries were amplified in two PCR steps, with a second sample barcode and Illumina TruSeq adapters added in the second step. The libraries were sequenced on an Illumina NovaSeq using 2 x 150 bp paired-end reads. In the paper's pipeline: With migec v1.2.7, reads were demultiplexed and then collapsed into UMI-guided consensus sequences. Using mixcr v2.1.11, UMI consensuses were aligned to TRA and TRB V and J templates and then assembled into clonotypes. A clonotype was counted as expanded or contracted only if both edgeR and NoisET called the change significant, with noise models trained on biological replicates. For edgeR calls, the thresholds were a false discovery rate-adjusted p below 0.01 and a log2 fold-change of 1. As an exploratory analysis of dynamics, max-normalized trajectories of the 1000 most abundant clonotypes were examined by PCA with hierarchical clustering. Separately sequenced CD4+ and CD8+ repertoires were used to assign the CD4 or CD8 phenotype of responding clones. TCRdb reanalyzed the raw reads on its own, using fastp at Q25 for trimming and MiXCR for clone calling, and kept in-frame beta chains. Under each unique CDR3 protein, matching rows form one entry showing the most common genes and DNA. TCRdb, not the original authors, processed these V and J calls. Here the sample has around 250,000 distinct CDR3 sequences; roughly 9.4% occur a single time. The ten top clones hold 20% to 25% of the sample.

Worth noting for this clonotype: The target of this receptor is not known. No base quality values were provided; no much bigger clone lies one nucleotide off.

This clonotype was obtained from a man between 18 and 35 years old who had mild COVID-19 (a few samples of this study predate the infection). The sample titles of this study are shuffled in the database, so cell type and time point are left out; the donor was told from shared clones. The rearrangement combines TRBV7-2 with TRBJ2-3; perhaps TRBD2 is the D gene, with 6 bases matching. The sequencing sample was made of PBMCs or a T cell subset sorted from them (not recorded which). The sequenced DNA is TGTGCCAGCAGCGCCCATATGATAGCGGCCACGCAGTATTTT. This is translated as CASSAHMIAATQYF.